The present T cell receptor (beta chain) was sequenced within a study of CD8 T cells in ankylosing spondylitis. This clonotype showed up just a few times. Its matching antigen is unknown. The likely explanation is a read error, given a far larger clone one base away. The study's findings and limits: What appeared characteristic of ankylosing spondylitis blood was a TCR beta motif of about eight highly homologous variants. The study looked at matched synovial fluid samples from ankylosing spondylitis patients. Disease-linked clones were reported to be significantly enriched there.

The CDR3 runs 12 residues. With 3 bases removed from V and 3 bases from J, the gap between germline ends came to 6 bases. Libraries of TCR beta came from quantitative 5'-RACE with molecular barcodes. From the 5' RACE reads, TCRdb called clonotypes with MiXCR, one entry per CDR3 protein. The data show about 150,000 distinct CDR3 sequences, more than 9.5% seen once. The origin of this receptor is a female donor with ankylosing spondylitis or in good health (not recorded which). Sequenced: blood, either unsorted or a sorted T cell fraction (not recorded which). The J gene is TRBJ2-7, the V gene TRBV12-3 or TRBV12-4; tentative D call: TRBD1 (6 bases). CDR3 coding DNA: TGTGCCAGCAGTTTCAGGGGCTACGAGCAGTACTTC. This translates into CASSFRGYEQYF.